Given below is one T cell receptor (beta chain) in context. Its target is unknown. Germline V CDR1 and CDR2: MNHEY, SVGAGI. V lost 5 bases, J lost 4 bases, and 14 bases lay in between. The CDR3 consists of 14 residues. The data were obtained in a study of T-cell memory formation after mild COVID-19. Study details: In these data, TCR clusters were largely donor specific. Study observations and caveats: The second-wave clones peaking on day 37 were not confirmed as SARS-CoV-2-specific. Day 15 to 85 contracting clones showed balanced CD4/CD8; later expanders leaned CD4+. Mainly CM and EM harbored the contracting CD4+ clones; mainly EMRA harbored the CD8+ ones.

Each CDR3 protein gets one entry after TCRdb re-called the 5' RACE reads with MiXCR. The table has about 610,000 distinct CDR3 sequences, 15% to 20% seen once. The sample was PBMCs or a T cell subset sorted from them (not recorded which). The receptor was isolated from an adult woman who had mild COVID-19 (a few samples of this study predate the infection). Cell type and time point are not known. V is TRBV6-5 and J is TRBJ1-1; D remains ambiguous. As DNA, the CDR3 is TGTGCCAGCAGTCGTACGTTAGGGCGCACTGAAGCTTTCTTT. Encoded protein: CASSRTLGRTEAFF.